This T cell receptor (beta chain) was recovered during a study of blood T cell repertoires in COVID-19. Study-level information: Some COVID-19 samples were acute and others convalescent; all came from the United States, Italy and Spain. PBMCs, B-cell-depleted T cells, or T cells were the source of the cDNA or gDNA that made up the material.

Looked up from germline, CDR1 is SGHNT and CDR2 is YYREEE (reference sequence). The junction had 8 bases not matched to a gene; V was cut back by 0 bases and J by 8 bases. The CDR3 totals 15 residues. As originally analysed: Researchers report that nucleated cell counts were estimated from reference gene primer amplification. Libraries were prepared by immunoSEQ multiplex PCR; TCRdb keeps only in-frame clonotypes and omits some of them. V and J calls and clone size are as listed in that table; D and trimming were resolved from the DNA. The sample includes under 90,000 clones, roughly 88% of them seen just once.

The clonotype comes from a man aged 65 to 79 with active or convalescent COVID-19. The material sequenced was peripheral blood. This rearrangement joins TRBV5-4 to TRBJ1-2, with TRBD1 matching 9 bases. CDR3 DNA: TGTGCCAGCAGCTTGGTCAACAGGGGGCCTGAGGGCTACACCTTC. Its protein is CASSLVNRGPEGYTF.